This T cell receptor (beta chain) originates from a study of blood T cell repertoires in COVID-19 (dated by TCRdb to 2018 to 2020). Describing the broader study: Samples from collaborators originated in the United States, Italy and Spain and spanned both the acute and convalescent phases of COVID-19. The prospective study material was composed of cDNA or gDNA derived from T cells, B-cell-depleted T cells, or PBMCs. Deeply sampled blood TCRbeta repertoires from subjects exposed to, actively infected with, or recovered from COVID-19 were included in the dataset. The repertoires were released in a freely available public database meant as a resource for research on the immune response to SARS-CoV-2. Samples were obtained from the ongoing ImmuneRACE study (first 160 participants) and from 1,254 subjects provided by 6 global collaborators. Sample metadata almost always included a de-identified subject ID, COVID-19 status, age in years and sex. Where available, HLA class I and class II types were obtained from metadata supplied by the sample provider rather than from assay-based typing.

On this clone itself: It lacks a known antigen. Base qualities are not provided; no much larger clone lies one nucleotide away.

The paper as a whole reports these results and caveats: Clinical and demographic metadata were provided uncurated, with the amount varying by source and participant.

Its CDR3 holds 14 amino acids, cysteine through phenylalanine. CDR3 DNA only is kept here, 42 bases in frame from base 1. From the germline V gene, CDR1 is SQVTM and CDR2 is ANQGSEA. From V the trimming removes 7 bases and from J it removes 5 bases, while the gene matches leave 8 bases of the junction unaccounted for. TCRbeta CDR3 regions were amplified from genomic DNA using the immunoSEQ Assay, a bias-controlled multiplex PCR. As for the original processing: The number of nucleated cells in each sample was estimated from the amplification of reference gene primers within the assay. To quantify the absolute abundance of each unique TCRbeta CDR3 rearrangement, sequence reads were collapsed and filtered. For each sample, productive Simpson clonality was calculated as the square root of Simpson's diversity index over productive rearrangements. TCRdb mirrors the immuneACCESS table, restricted to in-frame sequences. Some clones are absent from its copies; in checked studies, under half trace to an unresolved V gene, and the reason for the others is unknown. V and J calls plus clone size are reproduced from that table; the DNA served to infer D and trimming. A total of fewer than 250,000 clones appear in this sample, less than 90% of them only once. The top ten clonotypes cover 0.72% of the sample.

Each collaborating institution followed its own protocols to collect whole blood in K2EDTA tubes. Collaborator samples were shipped for TCRbeta analysis as frozen whole blood, isolated PBMCs, or DNA extracted from either sample type. The clonotype comes from a man between 40 and 49 years old with acute or convalescent COVID-19. The rearranged segments are TRBV29-1 and TRBJ1-1; 12 junctional bases match TRBD1. The specimen sequenced was peripheral blood. Here the CDR3 is given as CSGVGDRGRTEAFF. The sequence in DNA is TGCAGCGGGGTGGGGGACAGGGGGCGGACTGAAGCTTTCTTT.